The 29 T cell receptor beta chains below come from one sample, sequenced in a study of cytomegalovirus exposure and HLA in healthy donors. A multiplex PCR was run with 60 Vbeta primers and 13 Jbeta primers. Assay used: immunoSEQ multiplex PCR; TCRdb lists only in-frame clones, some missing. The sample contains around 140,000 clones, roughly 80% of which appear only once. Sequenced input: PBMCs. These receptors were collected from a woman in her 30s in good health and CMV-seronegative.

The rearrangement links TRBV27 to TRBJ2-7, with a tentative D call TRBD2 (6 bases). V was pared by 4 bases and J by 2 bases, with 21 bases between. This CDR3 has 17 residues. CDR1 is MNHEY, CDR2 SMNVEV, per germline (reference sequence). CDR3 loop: CASSSYTRLGVPYEQYF. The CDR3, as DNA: TGTGCCAGCAGTTCTTACACCCGACTAGGTGTCCCCTACGAGCAGTACTTC.

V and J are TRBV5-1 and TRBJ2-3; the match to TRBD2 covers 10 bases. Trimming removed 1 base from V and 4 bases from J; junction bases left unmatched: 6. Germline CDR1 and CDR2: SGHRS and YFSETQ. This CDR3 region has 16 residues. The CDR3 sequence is CASSLFPSGGSDTQYF. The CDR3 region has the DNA TGCGCCAGCAGCTTGTTCCCTAGCGGGGGTTCAGATACGCAGTATTTT. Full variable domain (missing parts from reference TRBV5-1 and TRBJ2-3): KAGVTQTPRYLIKTRGQQVTLSCSPISGHRSVSWYQQTPGQGLQFLFEYFSETQRNKGNFPGRFSGRQFSNSRSEMNVSTLELGDSALYLCASSLFPSGGSDTQYFGPGTRLTVL.

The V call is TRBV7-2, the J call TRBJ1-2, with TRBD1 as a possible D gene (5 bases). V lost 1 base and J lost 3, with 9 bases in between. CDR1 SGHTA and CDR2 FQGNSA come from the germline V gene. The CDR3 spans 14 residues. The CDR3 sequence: CASSLDDSYYGYTF. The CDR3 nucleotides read TGTGCCAGCAGCTTAGATGACAGCTACTATGGCTACACCTTC. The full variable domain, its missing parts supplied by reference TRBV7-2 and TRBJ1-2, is GAGVSQSPSNKVTEKGKDVELRCDPISGHTALYWYRQSLGQGLEFLIYFQGNSAPDKSGLPSDRFSAERTGGSVSTLTIQRTQQEDSAVYLCASSLDDSYYGYTFGSGTRLTVV.

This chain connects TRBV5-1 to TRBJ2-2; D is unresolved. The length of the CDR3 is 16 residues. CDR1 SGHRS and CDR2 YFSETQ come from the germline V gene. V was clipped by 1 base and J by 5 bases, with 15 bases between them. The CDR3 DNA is TGCGCCAGCAGCTTGTCGACAAAGGCCCGTACCGGGGAGCTGTTTTTT. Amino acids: CASSLSTKARTGELFF.

CDR3 sequence: CASSANRGKETQYF. Here the CDR3 DNA reads TGTGCCAGCAGCGCTAACAGGGGTAAAGAGACCCAGTACTTC. The rearrangement links TRBV11-2 to TRBJ2-5, with 7 bases matching TRBD1. The CDR3 consists of 14 residues. Trimming took 5 bases from V and 3 from J; bases not matched to a gene: 6. The germline V gene encodes CDR1 SGHAT and CDR2 FQNNGV.

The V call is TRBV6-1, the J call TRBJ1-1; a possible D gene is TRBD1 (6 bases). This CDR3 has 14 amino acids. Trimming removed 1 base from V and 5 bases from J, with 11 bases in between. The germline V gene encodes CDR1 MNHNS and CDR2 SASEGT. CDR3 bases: TGTGCCAGCAGTGAAGGCCAGGGGAGAACTGAAGCTTTCTTT. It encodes CASSEGQGRTEAFF.

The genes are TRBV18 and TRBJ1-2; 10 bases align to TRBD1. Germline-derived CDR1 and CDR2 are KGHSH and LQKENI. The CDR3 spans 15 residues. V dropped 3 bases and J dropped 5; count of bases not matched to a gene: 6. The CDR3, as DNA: TGTGCCAGCTCACCGGACAGGGGGAGCGGGTATGGCTACACCTTC. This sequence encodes CASSPDRGSGYGYTF.

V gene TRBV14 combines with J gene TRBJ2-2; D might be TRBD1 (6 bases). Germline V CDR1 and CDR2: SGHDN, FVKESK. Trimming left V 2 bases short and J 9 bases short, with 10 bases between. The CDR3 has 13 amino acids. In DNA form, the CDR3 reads TGTGCCAGCAGCCAACAGGACAGAAGGGAGCTGTTTTTT. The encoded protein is CASSQQDRRELFF.

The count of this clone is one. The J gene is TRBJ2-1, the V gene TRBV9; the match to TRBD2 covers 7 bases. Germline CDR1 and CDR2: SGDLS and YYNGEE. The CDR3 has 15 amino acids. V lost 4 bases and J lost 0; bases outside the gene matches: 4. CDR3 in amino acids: CASSRSGDSYNEQFF. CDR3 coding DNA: TGTGCCAGCAGCCGAAGCGGGGACTCCTACAATGAGCAGTTCTTC.

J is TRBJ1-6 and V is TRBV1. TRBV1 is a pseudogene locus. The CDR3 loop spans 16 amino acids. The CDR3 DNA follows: TGCACCAGCAGCCGGCTCGCTATCGGGGGGAATTCACCCCTCCACTTT. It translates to CTSSRLAIGGNSPLHF.

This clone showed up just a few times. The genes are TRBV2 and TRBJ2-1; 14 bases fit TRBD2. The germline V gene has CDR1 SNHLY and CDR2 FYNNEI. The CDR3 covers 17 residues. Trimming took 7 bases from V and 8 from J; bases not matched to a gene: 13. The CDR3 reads CASTTSGRAWGTDEQFF. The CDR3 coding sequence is TGTGCCAGCACGACTAGCGGGAGGGCCTGGGGAACAGATGAGCAGTTCTTC.

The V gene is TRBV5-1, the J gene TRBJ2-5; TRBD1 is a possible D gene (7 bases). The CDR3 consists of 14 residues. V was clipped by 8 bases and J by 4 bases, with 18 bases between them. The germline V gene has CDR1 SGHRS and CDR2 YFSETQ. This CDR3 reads CASSVVQGGETQYF. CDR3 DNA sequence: TGCGCCAGTAGCGTCGTCCAGGGGGGAGAGACCCAGTACTTC.

CDR3 sequence (DNA): TGTGCCAGCAGCCCGTTCTGGGGGGGGCCAGATACGCAGTATTTT. Translation: CASSPFWGGPDTQYF. V usage is TRBV7-3 and J usage is TRBJ2-3; D may be TRBD2 (7 bases). Germline values: CDR1 SGHTA, CDR2 FQGTGA. CDR3 length equals 15 residues. V lost 5 bases, J lost 4 bases, and 16 bases lay in between.

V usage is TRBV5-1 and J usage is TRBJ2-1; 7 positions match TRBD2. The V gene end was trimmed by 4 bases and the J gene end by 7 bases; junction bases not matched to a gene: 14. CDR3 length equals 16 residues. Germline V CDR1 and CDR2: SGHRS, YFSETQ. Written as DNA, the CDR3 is TGCGCCAGCAGCGATCAAACTACCCTAGCGGTGAATGAGCAGTTCTTC. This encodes CASSDQTTLAVNEQFF. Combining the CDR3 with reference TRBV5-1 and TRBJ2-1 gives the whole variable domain KAGVTQTPRYLIKTRGQQVTLSCSPISGHRSVSWYQQTPGQGLQFLFEYFSETQRNKGNFPGRFSGRQFSNSRSEMNVSTLELGDSALYLCASSDQTTLAVNEQFFGPGTRLTVL.

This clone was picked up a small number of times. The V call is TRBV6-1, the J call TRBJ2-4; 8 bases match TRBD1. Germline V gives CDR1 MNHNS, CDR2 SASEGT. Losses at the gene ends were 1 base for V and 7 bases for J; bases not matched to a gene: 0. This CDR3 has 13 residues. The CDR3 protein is CASSEGQGNIQYF. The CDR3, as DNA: TGTGCCAGCAGTGAAGGACAGGGGAACATTCAGTACTTC.

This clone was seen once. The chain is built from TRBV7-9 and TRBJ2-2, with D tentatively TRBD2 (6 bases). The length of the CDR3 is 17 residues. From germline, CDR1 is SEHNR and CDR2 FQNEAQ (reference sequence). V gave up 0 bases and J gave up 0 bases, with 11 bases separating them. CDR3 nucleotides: TGTGCCAGCAGCTTAGCAGACGGGAGAACGAACACCGGGGAGCTGTTTTTT. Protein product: CASSLADGRTNTGELFF.

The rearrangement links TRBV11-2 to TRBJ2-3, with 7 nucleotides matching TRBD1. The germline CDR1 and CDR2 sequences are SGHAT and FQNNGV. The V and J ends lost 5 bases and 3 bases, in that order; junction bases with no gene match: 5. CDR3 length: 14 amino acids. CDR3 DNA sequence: TGTGCCAGCAGCCCCTTGACAGGGACAGATACGCAGTATTTT. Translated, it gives CASSPLTGTDTQYF.

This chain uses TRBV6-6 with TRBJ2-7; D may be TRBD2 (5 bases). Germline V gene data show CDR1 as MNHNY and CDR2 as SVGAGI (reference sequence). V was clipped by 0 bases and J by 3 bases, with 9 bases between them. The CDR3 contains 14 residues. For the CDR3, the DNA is TGTGCCAGCAGTTACTCGAGAGGGTTCTACGAGCAGTACTTC. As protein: CASSYSRGFYEQYF.

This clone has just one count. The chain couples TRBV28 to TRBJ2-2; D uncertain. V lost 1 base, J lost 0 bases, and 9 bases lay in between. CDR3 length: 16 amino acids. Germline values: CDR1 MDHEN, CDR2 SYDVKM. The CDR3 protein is CASSLSAGTNTGELFF. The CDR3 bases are TGTGCCAGCAGTTTATCCGCAGGAACGAACACCGGGGAGCTGTTTTTT.

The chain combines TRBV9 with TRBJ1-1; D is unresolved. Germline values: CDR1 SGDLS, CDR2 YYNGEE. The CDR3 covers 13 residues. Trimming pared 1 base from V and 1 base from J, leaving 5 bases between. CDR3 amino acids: CASSVSKNTEAFF. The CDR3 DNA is TGTGCCAGCAGCGTAAGCAAGAACACTGAAGCTTTCTTT. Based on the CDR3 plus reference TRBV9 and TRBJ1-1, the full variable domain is DSGVTQTPKHLITATGQRVTLRCSPRSGDLSVYWYQQSLDQGLQFLIQYYNGEERAKGNILERFSAQQFPDLHSELNLSSLELGDSALYFCASSVSKNTEAFFGQGTRLTVV.

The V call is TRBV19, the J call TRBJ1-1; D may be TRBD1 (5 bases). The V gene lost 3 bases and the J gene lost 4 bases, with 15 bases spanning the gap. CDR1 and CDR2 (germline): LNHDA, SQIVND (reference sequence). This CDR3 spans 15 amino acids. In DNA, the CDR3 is TGTGCCAGTAGTATGAGTCCAGGGAGGAGCACTGAAGCTTTCTTT. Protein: CASSMSPGRSTEAFF.

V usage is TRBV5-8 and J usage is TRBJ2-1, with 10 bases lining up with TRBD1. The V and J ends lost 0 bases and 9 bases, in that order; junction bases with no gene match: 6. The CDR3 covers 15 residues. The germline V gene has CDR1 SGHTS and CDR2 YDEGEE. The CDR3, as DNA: TGTGCCAGCAGCTTGGATGGGACAGGGGTTATTGAGCAGTTCTTC. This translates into CASSLDGTGVIEQFF.

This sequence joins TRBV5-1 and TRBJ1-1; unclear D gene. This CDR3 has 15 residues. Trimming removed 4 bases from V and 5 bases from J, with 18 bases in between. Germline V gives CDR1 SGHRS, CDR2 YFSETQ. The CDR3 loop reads CASSLAAGRWTEAFF. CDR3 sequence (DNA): TGCGCCAGCAGCCTGGCTGCGGGTCGTTGGACTGAAGCTTTCTTT.

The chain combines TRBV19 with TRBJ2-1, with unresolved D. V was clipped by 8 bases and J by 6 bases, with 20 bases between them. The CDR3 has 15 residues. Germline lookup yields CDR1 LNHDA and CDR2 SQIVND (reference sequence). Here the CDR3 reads CASSYSFSVANEQFF. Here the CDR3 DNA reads TGTGCCAGTTCCTATAGCTTCTCGGTCGCCAATGAGCAGTTCTTC.

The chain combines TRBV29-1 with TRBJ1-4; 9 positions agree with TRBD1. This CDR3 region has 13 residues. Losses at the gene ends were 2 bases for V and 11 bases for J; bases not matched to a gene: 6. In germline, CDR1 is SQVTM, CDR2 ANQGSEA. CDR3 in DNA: TGCAGCGTTGAAATAAACAGGGGGCGCAAACTGTTTTTT. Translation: CSVEINRGRKLFF. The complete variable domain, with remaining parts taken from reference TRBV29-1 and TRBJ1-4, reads SAVISQKPSRDICQRGTSLTIQCQVDSQVTMMFWYRQQPGQSLTLIATANQGSEATYESGFVIDKFPISRPNLTFSTLTVSNMSPEDSSIYLCSVEINRGRKLFFGSGTQLSVL.

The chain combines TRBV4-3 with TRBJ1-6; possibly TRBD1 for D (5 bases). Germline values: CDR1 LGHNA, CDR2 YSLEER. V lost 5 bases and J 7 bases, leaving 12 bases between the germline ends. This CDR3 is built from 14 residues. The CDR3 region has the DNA TGCGCCAGCAGCACCCGCGGGGCGAATTCACCCCTCCACTTT. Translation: CASSTRGANSPLHF.

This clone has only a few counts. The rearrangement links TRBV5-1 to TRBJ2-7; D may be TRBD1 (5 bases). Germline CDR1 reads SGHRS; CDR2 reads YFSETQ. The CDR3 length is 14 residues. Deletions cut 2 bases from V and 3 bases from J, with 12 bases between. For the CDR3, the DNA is TGCGCCAGCAGCTTCAGGGAAAGGAACTACGAGCAGTACTTC. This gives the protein CASSFRERNYEQYF.

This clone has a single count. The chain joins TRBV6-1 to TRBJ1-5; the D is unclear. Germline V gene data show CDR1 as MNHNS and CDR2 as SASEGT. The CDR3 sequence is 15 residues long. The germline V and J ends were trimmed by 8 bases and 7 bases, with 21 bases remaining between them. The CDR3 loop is CASEEMGRGRQPQHF. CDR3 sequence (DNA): TGTGCCAGCGAGGAGATGGGCCGGGGAAGGCAGCCCCAGCATTTT.

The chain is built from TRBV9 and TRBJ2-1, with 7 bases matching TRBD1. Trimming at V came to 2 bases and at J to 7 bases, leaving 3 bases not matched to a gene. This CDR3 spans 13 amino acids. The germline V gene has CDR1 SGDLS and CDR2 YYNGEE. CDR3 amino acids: CASSVTGKNEQFF. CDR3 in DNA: TGTGCCAGCAGCGTGACAGGGAAGAATGAGCAGTTCTTC. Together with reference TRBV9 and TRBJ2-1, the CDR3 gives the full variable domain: DSGVTQTPKHLITATGQRVTLRCSPRSGDLSVYWYQQSLDQGLQFLIQYYNGEERAKGNILERFSAQQFPDLHSELNLSSLELGDSALYFCASSVTGKNEQFFGPGTRLTVL.